This TCR beta chain is from a study of CD8 T cells in Susac syndrome (dated by TCRdb to the late 2010s). Some background on the complete study: The study used repertoire sequencing to test whether antigen drove CD8+ T cell activation and differentiation in Susac syndrome. The clonality of the CD8+ T cell repertoire was compared across about a dozen healthy donors, around 14 Susac syndrome patients and roughly 16 multiple sclerosis patients. Overall study outcomes, separate from this receptor: The study acknowledged that relatively few individuals were included in the TCR sequencing and HLA analysis.

RNA was extracted using the RNeasy kit, and roughly 0.45 to 1 microgram was reverse transcribed with random hexamers. The immunoSEQ multiplex PCR assay, which covers 54 Vbeta and 13 Jbeta segments, was used to amplify TCR beta CDR3 regions. PCR amplification bias was corrected using a synthetic template baseline for primer optimization and computational correction. The study's own analysis went as follows. Reads were assigned to V, D and J genes according to IMGT and analyzed in immunoSEQ Analyzer, with only productive sequences retained. To calculate clonality, Shannon entropy was normalized by log2 of the number of productive unique sequences and then subtracted from one. For each patient and control, public and private clones were evaluated among the 100 most prevalent clones. Clones were defined as Susac-specific when absent from the healthy and MS cohorts, from 1,000 to 1,100 published viral clones and from other ImmuneACCESS disease sequences. The public reads were reprocessed in TCRdb via fastp at Q25 and MiXCR, keeping in-frame beta chains. Rows are combined by CDR3 protein, so each entry shows the most common genes and DNA. The authors' filters were not applied to this entry. Here the sample has more than 110,000 distinct CDR3 sequences; 94% occur a single time. The biggest ten clones account for roughly 0.27% of the sample.

High-throughput TCR beta sequencing profiled peripheral blood CD8+ and CD4+ T cells from healthy donors, Susac syndrome patients and multiple sclerosis patients. The healthy donors served as controls matched for age and sex. Bulk CD8+ and CD4+ T cells were purified magnetically by negative isolation, whereas CD8+ TEMRA cells were enriched by FACS. Blood was collected in EDTA tubes and processed within 24 hours, with PBMCs isolated through density gradient centrifugation. PBMCs intended for TCR sequencing were frozen in liquid nitrogen and were later thawed in a 37 degrees C water bath. The sorted or isolated CD4+, CD8+ and CD8+ TEMRA cells reached a purity of at least 90%. As regards this clonotype: The clone's antigen remains unknown. Qualities for individual bases were not recorded, and no much larger clone is one base off.

The germline V gene (reference sequence) gives CDR1 as MNHEY and CDR2 as SMNVEV. V loses 5 bases at its end and J loses 2 bases; junction bases beyond the gene matches: 4. From the cysteine up to the phenylalanine, the CDR3 has a length of 14 residues. The CDR3 DNA has 42 bases and is translated from base 1. The rearrangement joined TRBV27 to TRBJ2-7; TRBD2 fits 9 bases in the junction. The clonotype comes from a human donor in good health. The specimen was CD8+ T cells from PBMCs. Read as DNA, the sequence is TGTGCCAGCAGTGCGACTAGCGGAACCTACGAGCAGTACTTC. Its protein reads: CASSATSGTYEQYF.